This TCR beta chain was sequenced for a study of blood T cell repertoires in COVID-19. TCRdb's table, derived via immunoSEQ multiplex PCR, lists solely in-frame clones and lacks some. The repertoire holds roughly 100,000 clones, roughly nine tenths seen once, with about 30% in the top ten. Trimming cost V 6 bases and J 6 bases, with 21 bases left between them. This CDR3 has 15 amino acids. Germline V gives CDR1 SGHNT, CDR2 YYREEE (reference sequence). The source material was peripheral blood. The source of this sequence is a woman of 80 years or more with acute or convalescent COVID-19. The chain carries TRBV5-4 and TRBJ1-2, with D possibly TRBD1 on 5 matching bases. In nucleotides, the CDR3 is TGTGCCAGCACCGACTGGTCGGTGGGGCGCCATGGCTACACCTTC. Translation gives CASTDWSVGRHGYTF.